The clone carrying this T cell receptor beta chain was detected only a few times. The antigen is undetermined. Alongside a J-beta primer mix, a sample-barcoded 5' primer served in a second PCR lasting about 6 to 11 cycles. A tag from a template-switch adaptor with 12 random nucleotides marked each cDNA molecule. One entry per CDR3 protein results from TCRdb running MiXCR on the 5' RACE reads. The repertoire holds hundreds of thousands of distinct CDR3 sequences, with approximately 24% as singletons. This CDR3 has 13 residues. Trimming took 3 bases from V and 4 from J, leaving 9 bases between them. CDR1 LNHDA and CDR2 SQIVND come from the germline V gene (reference sequence). These data belong to a study of blood T cells in healthy people across ages. Study results and limitations: Estimates based on one million T cells were treated as lower bounds. Older individuals had lower TCR beta diversity per million T cells (the decline was roughly linear).

The same data also contributed to another study, on T cells of mothers and their children. That source adds: Related mother-child pairs shared slightly more overlap than unrelated pairs, but the difference was non-significant.

The sequence was obtained from a boy under 18 in good health. Source material: blood. The rearrangement uses TRBV19 and TRBJ1-1; D is unclear. This CDR3 reads CASSIRGSTEAFF. The CDR3 coding sequence is TGTGCCAGTAGTATTCGGGGAAGCACTGAAGCTTTCTTT.